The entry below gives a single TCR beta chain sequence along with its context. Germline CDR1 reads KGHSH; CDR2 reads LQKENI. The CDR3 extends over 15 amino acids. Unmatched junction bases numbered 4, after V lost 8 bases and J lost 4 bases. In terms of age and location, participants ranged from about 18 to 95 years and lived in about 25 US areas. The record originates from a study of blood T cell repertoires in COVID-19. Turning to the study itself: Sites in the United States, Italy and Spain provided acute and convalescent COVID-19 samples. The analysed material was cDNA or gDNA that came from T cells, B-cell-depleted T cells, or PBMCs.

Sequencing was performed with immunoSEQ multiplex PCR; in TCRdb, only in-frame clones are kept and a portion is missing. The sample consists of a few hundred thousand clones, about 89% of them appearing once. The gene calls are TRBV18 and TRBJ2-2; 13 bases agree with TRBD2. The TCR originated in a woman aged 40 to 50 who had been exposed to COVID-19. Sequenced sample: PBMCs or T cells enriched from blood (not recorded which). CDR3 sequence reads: CASTRTSGSTGELFF. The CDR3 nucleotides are TGTGCCAGCACCAGGACTAGCGGGAGCACCGGGGAGCTGTTTTTT.